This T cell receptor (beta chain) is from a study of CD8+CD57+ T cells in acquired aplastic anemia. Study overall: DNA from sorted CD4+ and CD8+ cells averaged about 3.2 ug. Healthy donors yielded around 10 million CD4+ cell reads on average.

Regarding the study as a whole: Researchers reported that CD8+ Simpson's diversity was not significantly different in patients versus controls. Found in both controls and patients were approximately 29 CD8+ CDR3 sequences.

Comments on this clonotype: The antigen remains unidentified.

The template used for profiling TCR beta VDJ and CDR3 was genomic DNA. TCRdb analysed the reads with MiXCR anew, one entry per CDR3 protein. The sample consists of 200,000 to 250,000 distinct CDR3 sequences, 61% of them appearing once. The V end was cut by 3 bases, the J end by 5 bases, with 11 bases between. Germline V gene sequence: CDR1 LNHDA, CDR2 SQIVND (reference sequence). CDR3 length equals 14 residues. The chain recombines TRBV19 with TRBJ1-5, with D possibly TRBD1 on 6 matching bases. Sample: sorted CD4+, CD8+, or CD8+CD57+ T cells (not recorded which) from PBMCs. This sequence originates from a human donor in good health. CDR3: CASSIWGPDQPQHF. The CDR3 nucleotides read TGTGCCAGTAGTATTTGGGGGCCTGATCAGCCCCAGCATTTT. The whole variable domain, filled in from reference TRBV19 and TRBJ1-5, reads DGGITQSPKYLFRKEGQNVTLSCEQNLNHDAMYWYRQDPGQGLRLIYYSQIVNDFQKGDIAEGYSVSREKKESFPLTVTSAQKNPTAFYLCASSIWGPDQPQHFGDGTRLSIL.